The 3 T cell receptor beta chains listed next were all sequenced from one sample in a study of T cell repertoires in cytomegalovirus infection. A single record per CDR3 protein comes from TCRdb applying MiXCR to the reads. The top ten hold more than 25% of the sample, which has tens of thousands of distinct CDR3 sequences, roughly a fifth seen once. Which antigens these TCRs recognize remains unknown. This specimen was CD8+ T cells from cultured PBMCs, taken from culture after CMV antigen stimulation. The receptors here all came from a human donor in good health (CMV status not recorded). Some clones in this sample may be carry-over from other donors' samples.

A few counts support this clonotype. The chain couples TRBV7-2 to TRBJ2-1; 13 positions agree with TRBD2. Germline assignment: CDR1 SGHTA and CDR2 FQGNSA. V was pared by 5 bases and J by 10 bases, with 8 bases of the junction left unmatched. The CDR3 runs to 15 residues. The CDR3 loop reads CASSRLAGGVREQFF. As DNA, the CDR3 is TGTGCCAGCAGCAGACTAGCGGGAGGTGTCAGGGAGCAGTTCTTC.

This clonotype was seen a few times. This chain uses TRBV12-3 or TRBV12-4 with TRBJ2-1; 12 bases map to TRBD2. Unmatched junction bases numbered 7, after V lost 6 bases and J lost 7 bases. CDR3 length: 15 residues. The CDR3 nucleotides are TGTGCCAGCAGCCCTAGCGGGGGGGCGAAGAATGAGCAGTTCTTC. The encoded protein is CASSPSGGAKNEQFF.

This clonotype was seen a handful of times. The J gene is TRBJ2-7, the V gene TRBV12-3 or TRBV12-4, with D tentatively TRBD1 (6 bases). There are 13 residues in the CDR3. The germline V and J ends were trimmed by 1 base and 7 bases, with 11 bases remaining between them. The CDR3 region is CASSLGGRREQYF. The CDR3 nucleotides are TGTGCCAGCAGTTTAGGGGGGCGCCGGGAGCAGTACTTC.